This T cell receptor beta chain was captured in a study of cytotoxic CD8 clonotypes in ibrutinib-treated CLL (dated by TCRdb to about 2021). Study-wide context: The cohort was composed of 11 relapsed/refractory and roughly 16 treatment-naive patients; IGHV unmutated status was identified in under 18 patients. Samples at response were collected after a median of about 12 months of treatment, with a range of about 6 to 36 months. Samples averaged roughly 260,000 productive templates and roughly 86,000 productive rearrangements. Responses were partial in some 24 patients and complete in 2; after median around 68 months follow-up, around 15 stayed in remission and about twelve progressed. Cryopreserved peripheral blood mononuclear cells were obtained before treatment, at response, and at either sustained remission or disease progression. Patients were still on ibrutinib when every remission and progressive disease sample was collected. Of the roughly 79 people in the trial, about 25 had longitudinal samples available.

A remark on this clone: It has no known antigen specificity. Base quality data are lacking; no much larger clone is found one base away.

Taken with the paper, the label for time point translates to: 12 months on ibrutinib. For TCR beta library preparation, about 2.2 micrograms of genomic DNA was extracted from cryopreserved PBMCs. High-throughput TCR beta sequencing was performed on longitudinal blood samples from CLL patients receiving ibrutinib monotherapy. The patients took part in an open-label, single-center phase 2 trial of ibrutinib monotherapy. The goal of deep resolution MiSeq sequencing was a depth between 1 in 1 million and 1 in 200,000 T cells, and coverage averaged 10x per clonotype. The immunoSEQ hsTCRB Kit was used to generate TCR beta libraries. From the authors' description of their analysis: The data were analyzed with ImmunoSEQ Analyzer and ImmunoSEQ Data Assistant, and V, D and J gene assignments followed IMGT definitions. Clonality, with values ranging from 0 to 1, was calculated as one minus the normalized Shannon entropy of productive rearrangement frequencies. Only overrepresented clonotypes making up at least 0.05% of the repertoire of each patient were included in the public clonotype analysis. About a dozen repertoires from age-matched healthy donors, obtained from immuneACCESS, served as clonality controls. This is the immuneACCESS table as TCRdb keeps it, with only in-frame sequences that have V and J called. A part of the clones is gone; compared with another copy, unresolved V genes explain less than half, and the rest is unexplained. V, J and clone size derive from that table, while D and trimming were established from the DNA sequence. The sample includes roughly 97,000 clones, with around four fifths observed a single time. Under 35% of the sample goes to the ten largest clones.

What the work shows at the level of the full study, not this receptor alone: Baseline clonality was found to be higher than that of age-matched healthy donors and was strongly correlated with circulating CD8+ T-cell counts. Public clonotypes were rare and either contracted or stayed stable during treatment, and the rise in clonality at ibrutinib response reflected the expansion of private clonotypes. Lymph node repertoires were not examined, and the timing of sampling was not matched between patients in sustained remission and those whose disease progressed. Clonality rose at ibrutinib response, remained stable during sustained remission, and dropped back toward baseline at progression.

Specimen: PBMCs, collected after 12 months of ibrutinib treatment. The receptor was derived from a human donor with chronic lymphocytic leukemia.

The CDR3 region has the sequence CASSEYGELFF. The DNA reads as follows: TGTGCCAGCAGTGAGTACGGGGAGCTGTTTTTT. Recombination linked TRBV2 to TRBJ2-2; the D gene is not confidently resolved. V lost 3 bases and J lost 7 bases; the stretch between them is 3 bases long. From the cysteine up to the phenylalanine, the CDR3 has a length of 11 residues. Only the CDR3 region is kept as DNA, spanning 33 bases read in frame from base 1. CDR1 and CDR2 (SNHLY, FYNNEI) derive from the germline V gene.